The entry below gives a single T cell receptor beta chain sequence along with its context. Its antigen remains unidentified. Mismatch with germline at one junction end may stem from a read error. Flow cytometry had shown expanded CD8+CD57+ cells in the patients chosen for sequencing. This record belongs to a study of CD8+CD57+ T cells in acquired aplastic anemia. Study observations and caveats: Patients and controls were found to share 25 to 35 CD8+ CDR3 sequences.

Both TCR beta VDJ combination and CDR3 sequence profiling were carried out. Genomic DNA was the template for this profiling. TCRdb independently ran MiXCR on the reads; one entry per CDR3 protein. The data show about 200,000 distinct CDR3 sequences, less than 75% seen once. Germline V gene data show CDR1 as DFQATT and CDR2 as SNEGSKA (reference sequence). CDR3 size: 13 residues. The genes are TRBV20-1 and TRBJ1-2; 11 bases map to TRBD1. Source material: sorted CD4+, CD8+, or CD8+CD57+ T cells (not recorded which) from PBMCs. This clonotype was obtained from a human donor with aplastic anemia. The CDR3 nucleotides are TGCAGTGCTAAAAGGGGTTGGACAGGGGGCTATACCTTC. Residues: CSAKRGWTGGYTF.